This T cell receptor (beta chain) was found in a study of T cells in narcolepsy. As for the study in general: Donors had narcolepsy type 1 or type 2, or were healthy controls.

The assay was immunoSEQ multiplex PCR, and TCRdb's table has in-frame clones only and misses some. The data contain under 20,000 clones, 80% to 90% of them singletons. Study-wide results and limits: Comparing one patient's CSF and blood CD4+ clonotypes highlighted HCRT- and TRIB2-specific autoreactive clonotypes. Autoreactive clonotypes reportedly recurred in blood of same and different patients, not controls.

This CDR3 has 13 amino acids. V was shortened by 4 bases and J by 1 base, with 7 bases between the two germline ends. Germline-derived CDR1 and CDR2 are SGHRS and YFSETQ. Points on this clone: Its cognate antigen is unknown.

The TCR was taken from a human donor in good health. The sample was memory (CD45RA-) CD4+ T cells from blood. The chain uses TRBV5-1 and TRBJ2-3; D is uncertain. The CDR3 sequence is CASSIERTDTQYF. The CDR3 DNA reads TGCGCCAGCAGCATCGAACGCACAGATACGCAGTATTTT. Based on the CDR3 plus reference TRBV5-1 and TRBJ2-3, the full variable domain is KAGVTQTPRYLIKTRGQQVTLSCSPISGHRSVSWYQQTPGQGLQFLFEYFSETQRNKGNFPGRFSGRQFSNSRSEMNVSTLELGDSALYLCASSIERTDTQYFGPGTRLTVL.